This T cell receptor beta chain came from a study of blood T cell repertoires in COVID-19 (dated by TCRdb to 2020 to 2022). Background for the entire study: The collaborator samples originated in the United States, Italy and Spain and spanned the acute and convalescent phases of COVID-19. The prospective study material was composed of cDNA or gDNA derived from T cells, B-cell-depleted T cells, or PBMCs. Subjects who had been exposed to COVID-19, were actively infected with it, or had recovered from it provided the deeply sampled blood TCRbeta repertoires that made up the dataset. The repertoires were released in a freely available public database meant as a resource for research on the immune response to SARS-CoV-2. The samples were drawn from two sources: the first 160 participants of the ongoing ImmuneRACE study, and 950 to 1,500 subjects contributed by 6 global collaborators. The sample metadata nearly always contained a de-identified subject ID, COVID-19 status, age in years and sex. Where available, HLA class I and class II types were obtained from metadata supplied by the sample provider rather than from assay-based typing. Overall study results and their limits: How much clinical and demographic metadata was included differed by source and by participant, and the metadata was provided uncurated.

This clone was seen once. Its antigen is still unknown. It has no much larger one-base neighbor in the sample; base qualities were not kept. The junction carries 10 bases between V and J, which are trimmed by 5 bases and 0 bases respectively. Counted from cysteine to phenylalanine, this CDR3 has 15 amino acids. Just CDR3 DNA is preserved here, 45 bases in frame from base 1. CDR1 and CDR2 are drawn from the germline V gene (reference sequence): LNHDA, SQIVND. TCRbeta CDR3 regions were amplified from genomic DNA using the immunoSEQ Assay, a bias-controlled multiplex PCR. The study's processing was this. Nucleated cell counts per sample were estimated from amplification of reference gene primers within the assay. To quantify the absolute abundance of each unique TCRbeta CDR3 rearrangement, sequence reads were collapsed and filtered. For each sample, productive Simpson clonality was calculated as the square root of Simpson's diversity index over productive rearrangements. Sourced from immuneACCESS, this table was stored by TCRdb with only in-frame sequences that have V and J called. A share of the clones is absent; for the studies checked, an unresolved V gene accounts for under half, and the remainder has no known explanation. Clonal size and the V and J genes are those of that table, whereas D and trimming came from the DNA. The sample table holds 250,000 to 350,000 clones, of which roughly 83% were seen once. The biggest ten clones account for almost 1.5% of the sample.

One collaborating source in Seattle enrolled patients while the patients were actively infected and followed the patients over time throughout the course of disease. Each collaborating institution followed its own protocols to collect whole blood in K2EDTA tubes. Collaborator samples were shipped for TCRbeta analysis as frozen whole blood, isolated PBMCs, or DNA extracted from either sample type. This TCR derives from a human donor with COVID-19, enrolled during active disease. The donor label of this sample is uncertain. The receptor chain draws on TRBV19 and TRBJ1-4; the D gene is not confidently resolved. The sequenced sample consisted of peripheral blood. The CDR3 sequence is CASSSSIATNEKLFF. The DNA reads as follows: TGTGCCAGTAGTTCATCTATTGCAACTAATGAAAAACTGTTTTTT.